This TCR beta chain came from a study of shared clonotypes between healthy human individuals. Germline V CDR1 and CDR2: SEHNR, FQNEAQ (reference sequence). The CDR3 is 15 amino acids. V gave up 5 bases and J gave up 5 bases, with 16 bases separating them. A word on this clone: What it recognizes is unknown.

Unsorted PBMC replicate PCRs used 250 to 350 ng DNA, approximately 29,000 T cell genomes. Bulk PBMC genomic DNA spanned ten immunoSEQ deep plates. Original data processing: ImmunoSEQ gave junction-only sequences without quality scores, so filtering differed. TCRdb keeps only in-frame clones here, not all; method: immunoSEQ multiplex PCR. V, J and clone size reflect that table, while D and trimming were determined from the DNA. The repertoire holds about 480,000 clones, with about three quarters as singletons. Study-level points and caveats: How much donors shared clonotypes was expected to be affected by sequencing depth.

J is TRBJ2-1 and V is TRBV7-9; possible D gene TRBD2, 6 bases. The sequenced sample was PBMCs. The clonotype originates from a woman aged 40 to 50 in good health. Some clones in this sample may be carry-over from other donors' samples. CDR3: CASSPAGNEDNEQFF. The CDR3 nucleotides read TGTGCCAGCAGCCCCGCGGGAAATGAGGACAATGAGCAGTTCTTC.